This T cell receptor beta chain was sequenced during a study of monozygotic twins with cystic fibrosis. Using immunoSEQ multiplex PCR, the repertoire was profiled, and TCRdb retains in-frame clones only, with some absent. The sample holds 22,000 or so clones, approximately 87% seen once. This clonotype was obtained from a woman younger than 45 with cystic fibrosis. The sample was blood.

The CDR3 DNA reads as TGTGCCAGCAGCTCGGGGACTAGCGGGGGAAATGGGAATGAGCAGTTCTTC. Protein: CASSSGTSGGNGNEQFF. The J gene is TRBJ2-1, the V gene TRBV5-4, with 14 bases fitting TRBD2. The CDR3 covers 17 residues. V lost 3 bases and J lost 7; bases outside the gene matches: 9. CDR1 and CDR2 from the germline V gene are SGHNT and YYREEE (reference sequence).